The rows below give T cell receptor beta chains drawn from one sample of a study of OX40 agonist ivuxolimab in advanced cancers. The repertoire was sequenced with immunoSEQ multiplex PCR; TCRdb's copy has only in-frame clones and lacks some. The table has some 74,000 clones, 85% to 90% seen once; the top ten hold 0.53%. Source: CD4+ or CD8+ T cells sorted from blood, taken in a trial of the OX40 agonist ivuxolimab. These TCRs come from an adult with an advanced solid tumor such as melanoma, head and neck, liver or kidney cancer. Both conserved end residues are part of each CDR3. The D gene is left open where the match is weak. Expanded clones are given a class, and other clones once, few, many or no size at all.

TRBV7-2	TRBJ1-4	-	-	TGTGCCAGCAGCTTAGGGTTGGGCCTTGAAAAACTGTTTTTT	CASSLGLGLEKLFF
TRBV19	TRBJ1-1	TRBD1	-	TGTGCCAGTAGTAGACGACTGGACAGGAGGAACACTGAAGCTTTCTTT	CASSRRLDRRNTEAFF
TRBV5-1	TRBJ2-7	TRBD1	few	TGCGCCAGCAGCCCCTCCGGGACAGGGCTTTCCTACGAGCAGTACTTC	CASSPSGTGLSYEQYF
TRBV5-8	TRBJ2-7	-	-	TGTGCCAGCAGCTTGGCCCTCCAGGGAGCGCACGAGCAGTACTTC	CASSLALQGAHEQYF
TRBV28	TRBJ2-1	TRBD2	-	TGTGCCAGCAGCTGGACTAGCGGGGGATACAATGAGCAGTTCTTC	CASSWTSGGYNEQFF
TRBV5-4	TRBJ1-6	-	-	TGTGCCAGCAGCTTGGGCCTCCCGAGGGACATAAACTCACCCCTCCACTTT	CASSLGLPRDINSPLHF
TRBV7-9	TRBJ1-2	-	-	TGTGCCAGCAGCTTAGCATCCGATGGCTACACCTTC	CASSLASDGYTF
TRBV7-2	TRBJ2-4	-	once	TGTGCCAGCAGCCCCCAAGCCAAAAACATTCAGTACTTC	CASSPQAKNIQYF
TRBV6-1	TRBJ2-1	TRBD1	-	TGTGCCAGCAGTAGACAGGGGCTTGAGCAGTTCTTC	CASSRQGLEQFF
TRBV4-2	TRBJ2-1	-	once	TGTGCCAGCAGCCAAGAGTTGGACCCCAATGAGCAGTTCTTC	CASSQELDPNEQFF
TRBV11-2	TRBJ2-2	-	-	TGTGCCAGCAGCGTCCCGGGACCGAGTAACACCGGGGAGCTGTTTTTT	CASSVPGPSNTGELFF
TRBV5-1	TRBJ2-3	TRBD2	-	TGCGCCAGCAGCTCATCTAGCGGGGGGGCAGATACGCAGTATTTT	CASSSSSGGADTQYF
TRBV5-8	TRBJ2-7	-	-	TGTGCCAGCAGCCAAGATAGGACAGTGTGGGCCGAGCAGTACTTC	CASSQDRTVWAEQYF
TRBV19	TRBJ2-5	TRBD1	-	TGTGCCAGTAGTATGGGACAGGGTTTTTTCGAGACCCAGTACTTC	CASSMGQGFFETQYF
TRBV9	TRBJ2-7	-	few	TGTGCCAGCAGCGCGTTCGGGGGCGGCGGTCGGGAGCAGTACTTC	CASSAFGGGGREQYF
TRBV6-5	TRBJ1-1	TRBD1	-	TGTGCCAGCAGTACAGGAGGGGGCTGGACTGAAGCTTTCTTT	CASSTGGGWTEAFF
TRBV6-5	TRBJ2-3	-	-	TGTGCCAGCAGTTACGGAGGGGGGGGCCCAGATACGCAGTATTTT	CASSYGGGGPDTQYF
TRBV5-5	TRBJ2-7	-	-	TGTGCCAGCAGCCCTGGTTGGACCTCCTACGAGCAGTACTTC	CASSPGWTSYEQYF
TRBV6-6	TRBJ2-7	TRBD2	-	TGTGCCAGCAGTGTAGCGGGAGGGCCCTACGAGCAGTACTTC	CASSVAGGPYEQYF
TRBV4-1	TRBJ2-6	TRBD1	-	TGCGCCAGCAGCCAAGTTCCGACAGGGGGCCCTTCTCTCCCTACTGGGGCCAACGTCCTGACTTTC	CASSQVPTGGPSLPTGANVLTF
TRBV29-1	TRBJ1-5	-	-	TGCAGCGTTGGGGGGGCAGGGATCAATCAGCCCCAGCATTTT	CSVGGAGINQPQHF
TRBV7-9	TRBJ1-2	-	-	TGTGCCAGCAGCCCCCCAGGGGAGGGAGCCCAAGGCTACACCTTC	CASSPPGEGAQGYTF
TRBV5-1	TRBJ2-7	TRBD2	-	TGCGCCAGCAGCTTGGAACTAGCGGGGGCCTACGAGCAGTACTTC	CASSLELAGAYEQYF
TRBV29-1	TRBJ2-4	TRBD1	-	TGCAGCGTTTACGGGACAGCCAACATTCAGTACTTC	CSVYGTANIQYF
TRBV12-2	TRBJ2-7	-	-	TGTGCATCGAAAAGGGGGGGACACCTCTCCTACGAGCAGTACTTC	CASKRGGHLSYEQYF
TRBV7-2	TRBJ2-5	-	-	TGTGCCAGCAGCCTCCGGGACCGAGAGACCCAGTACTTC	CASSLRDRETQYF
TRBV6-5	TRBJ2-1	TRBD2	-	TGTGCCAGCAGTTGGGGACTAGCAGGTCGGAATGAGCAGTTCTTC	CASSWGLAGRNEQFF
TRBV14	TRBJ2-7	-	-	TGTGCCAGCAGTCTGGGCGTCGGAATCCTCTCCTACGAGCAGTACTTC	CASSLGVGILSYEQYF
TRBV6-5	TRBJ1-2	-	-	TGTGCCAGCAGTTTAGCGGGGGGAAAGTATGGCTACACCTTC	CASSLAGGKYGYTF
TRBV14	TRBJ2-3	-	-	TGTGCCAGCAGCCAAGATCGGGGGGCCGGGGAAGATACGCAGTATTTT	CASSQDRGAGEDTQYF
TRBV11-2	TRBJ1-4	TRBD1	-	TGTGCCAGCAGCCCAAGACAGGGGGCAGATGAAAAACTGTTTTTT	CASSPRQGADEKLFF
TRBV5-1	TRBJ1-5	-	-	TGCGCCAGCAGCTTGGTGGGTGGCAATCAGCCCCAGCATTTT	CASSLVGGNQPQHF
TRBV27	TRBJ2-2	TRBD1	-	TGTGCCAGCAGGGGGACAGGGAGGACCGGGGAGCTGTTTTTT	CASRGTGRTGELFF
TRBV5-1	TRBJ2-7	TRBD2	-	TGCGCCAGCAGCTCAGGGCGGGGGGCCTCCTACGAGCAGTACTTC	CASSSGRGASYEQYF
TRBV15	TRBJ2-7	-	-	TGTGCCACCAGCAGAGGGGAGAAATACGAGCAGTACTTC	CATSRGEKYEQYF
TRBV6-6	TRBJ2-1	-	once	TGTGCCAGCAGTACATACAGGGCGGCTGAGCAGTTCTTC	CASSTYRAAEQFF
TRBV5-1	TRBJ1-1	-	-	TGCGCCAGCAGCTTGGCCCAGGGAAACACTGAAGCTTTCTTT	CASSLAQGNTEAFF
TRBV19	TRBJ1-2	TRBD1	-	TGTGCCAGTAGTTTACGGGACAGCGCTAACTATGGCTACACCTTC	CASSLRDSANYGYTF
TRBV7-8	TRBJ2-7	TRBD1	-	TGTGCCAGCAGCGACAGGGTAGGCGAGCAGTACTTC	CASSDRVGEQYF
TRBV7-9	TRBJ2-5	TRBD2	-	TGTGCCAGCAGCTTACTAGCGGGGGAAGAGACCCAGTACTTC	CASSLLAGEETQYF
TRBV6-5	TRBJ1-5	-	-	TGTGCCAGCAGTGGTTTATTGAAGCAGCCCCAGCATTTT	CASSGLLKQPQHF
TRBV5-4	TRBJ2-5	TRBD2	-	TGTGCCAGCAGCTTGGGGCTAGCGGGGGGGCGAGAGACCCAGTACTTC	CASSLGLAGGRETQYF
TRBV7-9	TRBJ2-4	-	-	TGTGCCAGCAGCTTAGCTGCAGTGGCCAAAAACATTCAGTACTTC	CASSLAAVAKNIQYF
TRBV7-3	TRBJ2-4	TRBD2	few	TGTGCCAGCAGCCCGAGCGGGAGGAGGGGAGACATTCAGTACTTC	CASSPSGRRGDIQYF
TRBV4-1	TRBJ2-5	-	once	TGCGCCAGCAGCCATACTCCCGGTAGAGAGACCCAGTACTTC	CASSHTPGRETQYF
TRBV11-3	TRBJ1-2	-	-	TGTGCCAGCAGCTCCAGCCGAAGGGTTTGGGGCTACACCTTC	CASSSSRRVWGYTF
TRBV5-1	TRBJ2-1	TRBD2	-	TGCGCCAGCAGCTCCACTAGCGGGAGTTACAATGAGCAGTTCTTC	CASSSTSGSYNEQFF
TRBV28	TRBJ2-6	-	-	TGTGCCAGCAGTGGCAGCGAGCTTTTCAGGGGGGCCAACGTCCTGACTTTC	CASSGSELFRGANVLTF
TRBV30	TRBJ2-5	-	-	TGTGCCTGGAGTAGGGGGGACAGCATGTTCGGAGAGACCCAGTACTTC	CAWSRGDSMFGETQYF
TRBV28	TRBJ1-1	-	few	TGTGCCAGCAGTTCCGTGAACACTGAAGCTTTCTTT	CASSSVNTEAFF
TRBV6-6	TRBJ2-7	-	once	TGTGCCAGCAGTTACGAGGGGCCTACCTACGAGCAGTACTTC	CASSYEGPTYEQYF
TRBV29-1	TRBJ1-4	-	few	TGCAGCGTTGCACAGGGTAGAGAAAAACTGTTTTTT	CSVAQGREKLFF